The 18 T cell receptor beta chains listed next were all sequenced from one sample in a study of T cell responses to AZD1222 COVID-19 vaccine. Generated by immunoSEQ multiplex PCR, the TCRdb table keeps only in-frame clones and is missing some. The profile shows over 120,000 clones, around 91% of them singletons. The sample here was peripheral blood, taken on day 0 of AZD1222 vaccination. The receptors stem from an adult in good health.

The V call is TRBV5-1, the J call TRBJ2-2, with a weak D call TRBD2 (5 bases). Deletions cut 7 bases from V and 2 bases from J, with 9 bases between. CDR3 length: 13 amino acids. Germline V gives CDR1 SGHRS, CDR2 YFSETQ. The CDR3 reads CASPDFNTGELFF. In DNA form, the CDR3 reads TGCGCCAGCCCGGACTTTAACACCGGGGAGCTGTTTTTT.

The V call is TRBV7-9, the J call TRBJ2-7; tentatively, D is TRBD2 (6 bases). The CDR3 sequence is 16 residues long. CDR1 SEHNR and CDR2 FQNEAQ come from the germline V gene (reference sequence). V lost 5 bases and J 6 bases, leaving 23 bases between the germline ends. The CDR3 here is CASSRIGGPASGEQYF. In DNA, the CDR3 is TGTGCCAGCAGCCGGATCGGAGGGCCGGCATCGGGCGAGCAGTACTTC.

The chain uses TRBV18 and TRBJ1-3, with a weak D call TRBD1 (5 bases). The length of the CDR3 is 16 residues. Germline lookup yields CDR1 KGHSH and CDR2 LQKENI. V was pared by 3 bases and J by 4 bases, with 16 bases between. The CDR3, as DNA: TGTGCCAGCTCACCGGGGCCTGGGGCGCTGGGAAACACCATATATTTT. Protein: CASSPGPGALGNTIYF.

This chain joins TRBV18 and TRBJ1-1, with D possibly matching TRBD1 (6 bases). The CDR3 consists of 13 residues. The germline V gene has CDR1 KGHSH and CDR2 LQKENI. The ends were cut back, 3 bases at V and 7 bases at J, with 12 bases in the middle. In nucleotides, the CDR3 is TGTGCCAGCTCACCGGGAGGGGGGATTGAAGCTTTCTTT. It codes for CASSPGGGIEAFF.

This chain uses TRBV6-5 with TRBJ2-7; possibly TRBD1 or TRBD2 for D (5 bases each). This CDR3 region has 13 residues. Trimming stripped 5 bases from V and 1 base from J, with 9 bases between. Germline V gene sequence: CDR1 MNHEY, CDR2 SVGAGI. The CDR3, as DNA: TGTGCCAGCAGTCAGGGAGTTTCCTACGAGCAGTACTTC. It translates to CASSQGVSYEQYF.

The V gene is TRBV5-1, the J gene TRBJ2-3; either TRBD1 or TRBD2 may fit D (5 bases each). Per germline, CDR1 SGHRS and CDR2 YFSETQ. With 7 bases removed from V and 5 bases from J, the gap between germline ends came to 20 bases. The CDR3 contains 15 residues. CDR3 sequence: CASYNPPGPGDTQYF. The DNA for the CDR3 is TGCGCCAGCTATAACCCTCCGGGGCCGGGAGATACGCAGTATTTT.

The J gene is TRBJ2-7, the V gene TRBV19; 13 bases align to TRBD2. Germline trimming cut 5 bases from V and 3 bases from J; bases unmatched to any gene: 7. Germline V gene sequence: CDR1 LNHDA, CDR2 SQIVND (reference sequence). CDR3 size: 16 residues. CDR3: CASSAGTSGTYYEQYF. The CDR3 DNA is TGTGCCAGTAGTGCCGGGACTAGCGGGACATACTACGAGCAGTACTTC.

This clone was counted once. The DNA of the CDR3 is TGTGCCAGCATGAATCGACATCGGCCGGGGAATGAGCAGTTCTTC. It encodes CASMNRHRPGNEQFF. The chain carries TRBV2 and TRBJ2-1; tentative D call: TRBD2 (5 bases). This CDR3 spans 15 amino acids. Germline V gives CDR1 SNHLY, CDR2 FYNNEI. The ends were cut back, 7 bases at V and 7 bases at J, with 20 bases in the middle.

The chain links TRBV28 to TRBJ1-2; tentatively, D is TRBD1 (5 bases). Trimming pared 1 base from V and 2 bases from J, leaving 11 bases between. This CDR3 contains 15 residues. Germline assignment: CDR1 MDHEN and CDR2 SYDVKM. This CDR3 is CASSLLGVINYGYTF. CDR3 nucleotide sequence: TGTGCCAGCAGTTTATTAGGGGTCATAAACTATGGCTACACCTTC.

The genes are TRBV6-5 and TRBJ2-3, with D tentatively TRBD1 (6 bases). Germline V gene sequence: CDR1 MNHEY, CDR2 SVGAGI. The V gene lost 6 bases and the J gene lost 3 bases, with 10 bases spanning the gap. The CDR3 runs to 13 residues. CDR3: CASSPGVTDTQYF. CDR3 nucleotides: TGTGCCAGCAGCCCAGGGGTTACAGATACGCAGTATTTT.

The chain is built from TRBV5-1 and TRBJ1-2; D remains ambiguous. The CDR3 runs 14 residues. Germline V gene sequence: CDR1 SGHRS, CDR2 YFSETQ. Trimming cost V 1 base and J 6 bases, with 13 bases left between them. As DNA, the CDR3 is TGCGCCAGCAGCTTGTCCGGGGTTGCGAATGGCTACACCTTC. It yields the protein CASSLSGVANGYTF.

The rearrangement uses TRBV9 and TRBJ2-6; TRBD2 might be the D (5 bases). The CDR3 consists of 16 residues. V was clipped by 4 bases and J by 1 base, with 12 bases between them. CDR1 SGDLS and CDR2 YYNGEE come from the germline V gene. The CDR3 DNA sequence: TGTGCCAGCAGCCCTCGAACGGGATCTGGGGCCAACGTCCTGACTTTC. Translated, it gives CASSPRTGSGANVLTF. Full variable domain (rest looked up from reference TRBV9 and TRBJ2-6): DSGVTQTPKHLITATGQRVTLRCSPRSGDLSVYWYQQSLDQGLQFLIQYYNGEERAKGNILERFSAQQFPDLHSELNLSSLELGDSALYFCASSPRTGSGANVLTFGAGSRLTVL.

The count of this clone is one. V is TRBV5-1 and J is TRBJ2-2, with 7 positions matching TRBD1. Germline CDR1 and CDR2: SGHRS and YFSETQ. V was clipped by 4 bases and J by 2 bases; unmatched bases: 8. There are 16 residues in the CDR3. As DNA, the CDR3 is TGCGCCAGCAGCCTCGGGACAGCCATTAACACCGGGGAGCTGTTTTTT. As protein: CASSLGTAINTGELFF. Variable domain in full (rest from reference TRBV5-1 and TRBJ2-2): KAGVTQTPRYLIKTRGQQVTLSCSPISGHRSVSWYQQTPGQGLQFLFEYFSETQRNKGNFPGRFSGRQFSNSRSEMNVSTLELGDSALYLCASSLGTAINTGELFFGEGSRLTVL.

J is TRBJ2-5 and V is TRBV7-3; TRBD2 matches at 8 bases. The germline V gene encodes CDR1 SGHTA and CDR2 FQGTGA. The junction had 7 bases not matched to a gene; V was cut back by 5 bases and J by 2 bases. CDR3 length equals 15 residues. DNA for the CDR3: TGTGCCAGCAGCCGTGGACTAGCCTCTCAAGAGACCCAGTACTTC. Protein product: CASSRGLASQETQYF.

The chain is built from TRBV30 and TRBJ2-2, with D hard to call. Germline V lookup: CDR1 GTSNPN, CDR2 SVGIG (reference sequence). V dropped 4 bases and J dropped 3 bases, with 6 bases sitting between them. There are 12 residues in the CDR3. Here the CDR3 DNA reads TGTGCCTGGAATCGGGACACCGGGGAGCTGTTTTTT. Protein product: CAWNRDTGELFF. The full variable domain, with the rest looked up from reference TRBV30 and TRBJ2-2, is SQTIHQWPATLVQPVGSPLSLECTVEGTSNPNLYWYRQAAGRGLQLLFYSVGIGQISSEVPQNLSASRPQDRQFILSSKKLLLSDSGFYLCAWNRDTGELFFGEGSRLTVL.

V is TRBV19 and J is TRBJ2-7, with D unresolved. The CDR3 runs 13 residues. Germline values: CDR1 LNHDA, CDR2 SQIVND (reference sequence). The V end was cut by 6 bases, the J end by 1 base, with 10 bases between. The CDR3 loop is CASSPSSSYEQYF. The DNA for the CDR3 is TGTGCCAGTAGCCCCAGCAGTTCCTACGAGCAGTACTTC. The variable domain in full, completed from reference TRBV19 and TRBJ2-7, reads DGGITQSPKYLFRKEGQNVTLSCEQNLNHDAMYWYRQDPGQGLRLIYYSQIVNDFQKGDIAEGYSVSREKKESFPLTVTSAQKNPTAFYLCASSPSSSYEQYFGPGTRLTVT.

The J gene is TRBJ1-2, the V gene TRBV18; D uncertain. The CDR3 totals 14 residues. The V and J ends lost 3 bases and 2 bases respectively, with 10 bases between them. The germline V gene has CDR1 KGHSH and CDR2 LQKENI. This CDR3 reads CASSPSTRNYGYTF. In DNA, the CDR3 is TGTGCCAGCTCACCTTCGACAAGAAACTATGGCTACACCTTC.

V and J are TRBV18 and TRBJ2-3; 9 nucleotides agree with TRBD2. Germline lookup yields CDR1 KGHSH and CDR2 LQKENI. V was clipped by 5 bases and J by 0 bases; unmatched bases: 3. The CDR3 extends over 15 amino acids. Here the CDR3 DNA reads TGTGCCAGCTCAGACCTAGCGGGAAGCACAGATACGCAGTATTTT. This translates into CASSDLAGSTDTQYF.